Listed here are 12 T cell receptor beta chains from one sample, sequenced in a study of blood T cell repertoires in COVID-19 (dated by TCRdb to 2018 to 2020). Library method: the immunoSEQ multiplex PCR assay. TCRdb holds this immuneACCESS table with in-frame rearrangements only. Some clones are missing; in checked studies, unresolved V genes explain under half, and the rest has no known cause. Here the sample has 170,000 or so clones; more than 85% occur a single time. 6% to 7.5% of the sample is in the top ten clones. Sequenced input: PBMCs or T cells enriched from blood (not recorded which). The receptor set was obtained from a woman in her 50s who had recovered from COVID-19.

The chain employs TRBV27 and TRBJ1-5, with TRBD1 identical over 8 bases. The CDR3 has 13 amino acids. Germline V gene sequence: CDR1 MNHEY, CDR2 SMNVEV (reference sequence). V was clipped by 4 bases and J by 4 bases; unmatched bases: 0. The CDR3, as DNA: TGTGCCAGCAGTTGGACAGGGAATCAGCCCCAGCATTTT. As protein: CASSWTGNQPQHF.

This chain links TRBV7-8 with TRBJ1-3; D is unresolved. V lost 3 bases, J lost 0 bases, and 15 bases lay in between. The CDR3 extends over 17 amino acids. Looked up from germline, CDR1 is SGHVS and CDR2 is FQNEAQ. The CDR3 spells CASSFGTATLSGNTIYF. As DNA, the CDR3 is TGTGCCAGCAGCTTCGGAACAGCCACCCTCTCTGGAAACACCATATATTTT. The full variable domain, rest sourced from reference TRBV7-8 and TRBJ1-3, is GAGVSQSPRYKVAKRGQDVALRCDPISGHVSLFWYQQALGQGPEFLTYFQNEAQLDKSGLPSDRFFAERPEGSVSTLKIQRTQQEDSAVYLCASSFGTATLSGNTIYFGEGSWLTVV.

The CDR3 DNA reads TGTGCCAGCAGTCACCCGGGACTAGCGGACAATGAGCAGTTCTTC. Protein: CASSHPGLADNEQFF. The V and J genes are TRBV6-5 and TRBJ2-1, with TRBD2 identical over 11 bases. This CDR3 is built from 15 residues. Looked up from germline, CDR1 is MNHEY and CDR2 is SVGAGI. V lost 5 bases and J lost 5; bases outside the gene matches: 5.

The chain employs TRBV29-1 and TRBJ2-7; D is perhaps TRBD1 (6 bases). This CDR3 is 12 amino acids long. The germline gives CDR1 SQVTM, CDR2 ANQGSEA. Trimming pared 2 bases from V and 4 bases from J, leaving 9 bases between. The DNA for the CDR3 is TGCAGCGTTGAACAGGGGCCGTACGAGCAGTACTTC. Its protein is CSVEQGPYEQYF.

This clone was detected a few times. V gene TRBV4-1 combines with J gene TRBJ1-5; D gene uncertain. CDR1 and CDR2 from the germline V gene are MGHRA and YSYEKL. This CDR3 region has 13 residues. The V end lost 0 bases, the J end lost 4 bases, and 4 bases lay between the germline ends. The CDR3 sequence is CASSQDPNQPQHF. The CDR3 coding sequence is TGCGCCAGCAGCCAAGATCCTAATCAGCCCCAGCATTTT.

In this sample, this clone turned up once. The chain combines TRBV30 with TRBJ1-3, with TRBD1 matching over 10 bases. The V gene end was trimmed by 3 bases and the J gene end by 2 bases; junction bases not matched to a gene: 1. The CDR3 contains 14 residues. The germline V gene has CDR1 GTSNPN and CDR2 SVGIG (reference sequence). As DNA, the CDR3 is TGTGCCTGGAGGACAGGGGGCGCTGGAAACACCATATATTTT. It yields the protein CAWRTGGAGNTIYF.

The chain is built from TRBV7-2 and TRBJ2-6, with a weak D call TRBD1 (5 bases). Per germline, CDR1 SGHTA and CDR2 FQGNSA. V lost 7 bases and J lost 0, with 10 bases in between. This CDR3 region has 15 residues. The CDR3 sequence: CASTIDSSGANVLTF. The CDR3 nucleotides read TGTGCCAGCACGATTGACAGCTCTGGGGCCAACGTCCTGACTTTC.

The V and J genes are TRBV6-5 and TRBJ1-5; 9 nucleotides line up with TRBD1. The V gene end was trimmed by 8 bases and the J gene end by 3 bases; junction bases not matched to a gene: 5. This CDR3 spans 14 amino acids. The V gene's germline CDR1 is MNHEY and CDR2 SVGAGI. In nucleotides, the CDR3 is TGTGCCAGCCGCCGGACAGGGGACAATCAGCCCCAGCATTTT. It translates to CASRRTGDNQPQHF.

The chain employs TRBV2 and TRBJ1-5; TRBD1 matches at 7 bases. The ends lost 8 bases at V and 0 bases at J; junction bases unmatched: 1. Looked up from germline, CDR1 is SNHLY and CDR2 is FYNNEI. The CDR3 covers 13 residues. As DNA, the CDR3 is TGTGCCAGCGGGACAGCTAGCAATCAGCCCCAGCATTTT. Translating gives CASGTASNQPQHF. The full variable domain, with the rest looked up from reference TRBV2 and TRBJ1-5, is EPEVTQTPSHQVTQMGQEVILRCVPISNHLYFYWYRQILGQKVEFLVSFYNNEISEKSEIFDDQFSVERPDGSNFTLKIRSTKLEDSAMYFCASGTASNQPQHFGDGTRLSIL.

The rearrangement uses TRBV7-2 and TRBJ2-7, with 10 bases identical to TRBD2. The ends lost 4 bases at V and 4 bases at J; junction bases unmatched: 7. The CDR3 totals 15 residues. Germline V gives CDR1 SGHTA, CDR2 FQGNSA. CDR3 sequence reads: CASSYRGTSEYEQYF. The DNA for the CDR3 is TGTGCCAGCAGCTACAGGGGGACTAGCGAGTACGAGCAGTACTTC.

The rearrangement uses TRBV5-4 and TRBJ2-1, with 15 bases that match TRBD2. CDR3 length equals 16 residues. The V gene end was trimmed by 0 bases and the J gene end by 13 bases; junction bases not matched to a gene: 8. Germline lookup yields CDR1 SGHNT and CDR2 YYREEE (reference sequence). The CDR3 DNA follows: TGTGCCAGCAGCTTGGCCGGGGGGACTAGCGGGAGGCCCCAGTTCTTC. Translated, it gives CASSLAGGTSGRPQFF.

This sequence joins TRBV9 and TRBJ1-1; TRBD1 matches at 8 bases. With V trimmed by 0 bases and J by 2 bases, 6 bases remained unmatched. The CDR3 loop spans 16 amino acids. Germline V gene lookup returns CDR1 SGDLS and CDR2 YYNGEE. In nucleotides, the CDR3 is TGTGCCAGCAGCGTAGCAGGGGGCACCCTAAACACTGAAGCTTTCTTT. Protein product: CASSVAGGTLNTEAFF.